Listed below are T cell receptor beta chains from one sample, sequenced in a study of blood T cell repertoires in COVID-19. Sequencing was performed with immunoSEQ multiplex PCR; in TCRdb, only in-frame clones are kept and a portion is missing. Of roughly 500,000 clones listed, over 75% were seen once; the top ten hold 3.2%. Sequenced input: peripheral blood. The source of these receptors is a human donor in a cohort sampled during active COVID-19. CDR3s include the opening cysteine and the closing phenylalanine or tryptophan. A D gene is named only where the DNA matches it firmly. Size is omitted from some rows. Given values are once, few, many or a class for expanded clones.

clone size: NA
V gene: TRBV5-4
D gene: NA
J gene: TRBJ1-2
CDR3 DNA: TGTGCCAGCAGCTTGACAGGGAATTATGATGGCTACACCTTC
CDR3 protein: CASSLTGNYDGYTF

clone size: NA
V gene: TRBV5-1
D gene: NA
J gene: TRBJ1-1
CDR3 DNA: TGCGCCAGCAGCTTGGCTATTAACACTGAAGCTTTCTTT
CDR3 protein: CASSLAINTEAFF

clone size: NA
V gene: TRBV19
D gene: TRBD1
J gene: TRBJ1-1
CDR3 DNA: TGTGCCAGTAGTTGGACAGGGATGAACACTGAAGCTTTCTTT
CDR3 protein: CASSWTGMNTEAFF

clone size: NA
V gene: TRBV7-3
D gene: NA
J gene: TRBJ1-1
CDR3 DNA: TGTGCCAGCAGCTTAACGAGGGATGGCACTGAAGCTTTCTTT
CDR3 protein: CASSLTRDGTEAFF

clone size: NA
V gene: TRBV5-6
D gene: NA
J gene: TRBJ2-7
CDR3 DNA: TGTGCCAGCAGCTTGGGTAGGAGGGGCGCCTACGAGCAGTACTTC
CDR3 protein: CASSLGRRGAYEQYF

clone size: NA
V gene: TRBV13
D gene: NA
J gene: TRBJ1-5
CDR3 DNA: TGTGCCAGCAGCCGCCGGACAGACAATCAGCCCCAGCATTTT
CDR3 protein: CASSRRTDNQPQHF

clone size: NA
V gene: TRBV5-1
D gene: NA
J gene: TRBJ2-5
CDR3 DNA: TGCGCCAGCAGTTTGAGAGTACGAGAGACCCAGTACTTC
CDR3 protein: CASSLRVRETQYF

clone size: NA
V gene: TRBV13
D gene: NA
J gene: TRBJ2-1
CDR3 DNA: TGTGCCAGCAGCCCGCGGGCCTCCTACAATGAGCAGTTCTTC
CDR3 protein: CASSPRASYNEQFF

clone size: NA
V gene: TRBV3-1/TRBV3-2
D gene: NA
J gene: TRBJ2-1
CDR3 DNA: TGTGCCAGCAGCCAAGGGGGGGATTCTTTTTCCAATGAGCAGTTCTTC
CDR3 protein: CASSQGGDSFSNEQFF

clone size: NA
V gene: TRBV11-2
D gene: NA
J gene: TRBJ2-3
CDR3 DNA: TGTGCCAGCAGCCCTTGGCTGGGCACAGATACGCAGTATTTT
CDR3 protein: CASSPWLGTDTQYF

clone size: NA
V gene: TRBV19
D gene: TRBD1
J gene: TRBJ1-2
CDR3 DNA: TGTGCCAGTAGAGGCAGGGACAGGGGCTATGGCTACACCTTC
CDR3 protein: CASRGRDRGYGYTF

clone size: NA
V gene: TRBV7-2
D gene: TRBD1
J gene: TRBJ1-4
CDR3 DNA: TGTGCCAGCAGCCTGGACAGGGGGATCGGCAATGAAAAACTGTTTTTT
CDR3 protein: CASSLDRGIGNEKLFF

clone size: NA
V gene: TRBV7-3
D gene: NA
J gene: TRBJ2-2
CDR3 DNA: TGTGCCAGCAGCTTCTCCGCGAACACCGGGGAGCTGTTTTTT
CDR3 protein: CASSFSANTGELFF

clone size: once
V gene: TRBV28
D gene: TRBD1
J gene: TRBJ1-1
CDR3 DNA: TGTGCCAGCAGTTTAGTCCCACAGGGGGCAGCTTTCTTT
CDR3 protein: CASSLVPQGAAFF

clone size: NA
V gene: TRBV5-1
D gene: NA
J gene: TRBJ1-2
CDR3 DNA: TGCGCCAGCAGCTTTAAAGGACAGCCGGGCTACACCTTC
CDR3 protein: CASSFKGQPGYTF

clone size: once
V gene: TRBV7-3
D gene: TRBD1
J gene: TRBJ2-3
CDR3 DNA: TGTGCCAGCAGCTCCTCGGGGGACAGGGGAGCAGATACGCAGTATTTT
CDR3 protein: CASSSSGDRGADTQYF

clone size: NA
V gene: TRBV7-6
D gene: NA
J gene: TRBJ1-5
CDR3 DNA: TGTGCCAGCAGCTTAGGACAGCCCCTAGTCAATCAGCCCCAGCATTTT
CDR3 protein: CASSLGQPLVNQPQHF

clone size: few
V gene: TRBV29-1
D gene: TRBD2
J gene: TRBJ2-3
CDR3 DNA: TGCAGCGTTACTTATGGGACTACCCCATTATCCACAGATACGCAGTATTTT
CDR3 protein: CSVTYGTTPLSTDTQYF

clone size: NA
V gene: TRBV9
D gene: NA
J gene: TRBJ1-4
CDR3 DNA: TGTGCCAGCAGCGTAGCTGCAACTAATGAAAAACTGTTTTTT
CDR3 protein: CASSVAATNEKLFF

clone size: once
V gene: TRBV5-6
D gene: TRBD1
J gene: TRBJ1-3
CDR3 DNA: TGTGCCAGCAGCGGAAACAGGGGGCTAACCGGAAACACCATATATTTT
CDR3 protein: CASSGNRGLTGNTIYF

clone size: NA
V gene: TRBV7-8
D gene: TRBD1
J gene: TRBJ1-2
CDR3 DNA: TGTGCCAGCAGCTTAGGAGGACAGGAAGGTGGCTACACCTTC
CDR3 protein: CASSLGGQEGGYTF

clone size: NA
V gene: TRBV27
D gene: NA
J gene: TRBJ2-7
CDR3 DNA: TGTGCCAGTCGGTCTCCGGGGGTTGGGGCCTACGAGCAGTACTTC
CDR3 protein: CASRSPGVGAYEQYF

clone size: NA
V gene: TRBV6-2/TRBV6-3
D gene: TRBD2
J gene: TRBJ2-2
CDR3 DNA: TGTGCCAGCAGTTACATTCTAGCGGGGTTGACCGGGGAGCTGTTTTTT
CDR3 protein: CASSYILAGLTGELFF

clone size: NA
V gene: TRBV28
D gene: NA
J gene: TRBJ2-2
CDR3 DNA: TGTGCCAGCAGTTCCGCTCAGGGGTACACCGGGGAGCTGTTTTTT
CDR3 protein: CASSSAQGYTGELFF

clone size: NA
V gene: TRBV4-2
D gene: TRBD1
J gene: TRBJ2-4
CDR3 DNA: TGTGCCAGCAGCCAAGTGGCCAGGGGGCCAGCTTTCGCCAAAAACATTCAGTACTTC
CDR3 protein: CASSQVARGPAFAKNIQYF

clone size: NA
V gene: TRBV7-3
D gene: TRBD1
J gene: TRBJ1-1
CDR3 DNA: TGTGCCAGTGGACAGGCATCGAACACTGAAGCTTTCTTT
CDR3 protein: CASGQASNTEAFF

clone size: NA
V gene: TRBV28
D gene: TRBD1
J gene: TRBJ1-6
CDR3 DNA: TGTGCCAGCAGTTGGACAGGCTCCAATTCACCCCTCCACTTT
CDR3 protein: CASSWTGSNSPLHF

clone size: NA
V gene: TRBV11-1
D gene: NA
J gene: TRBJ2-1
CDR3 DNA: TGTGCCAGCAGCTCAGTACGGGCAACGGGGGAGCAGTTCTTC
CDR3 protein: CASSSVRATGEQFF

clone size: NA
V gene: TRBV28
D gene: NA
J gene: TRBJ1-1
CDR3 DNA: TGTGCCAGCAGGCCGGGACACCTATTAAACACTGAAGCTTTCTTT
CDR3 protein: CASRPGHLLNTEAFF

clone size: NA
V gene: TRBV7-9
D gene: TRBD2
J gene: TRBJ2-1
CDR3 DNA: TGTGCCAGCAGCTTAAGGAGGGGATCGACTAGCGAGTGGGTAGATGAGCAGTTCTTC
CDR3 protein: CASSLRRGSTSEWVDEQFF

clone size: NA
V gene: TRBV2
D gene: NA
J gene: TRBJ1-1
CDR3 DNA: TGTGCCAGCACACTCATTGGAGGCGTCCAGGACACTGAAGCTTTCTTT
CDR3 protein: CASTLIGGVQDTEAFF

clone size: once
V gene: TRBV11-2
D gene: TRBD2
J gene: TRBJ2-7
CDR3 DNA: TGTGCCAGCAGACGGGGACTAGCGGAAGAGCAGTACTTC
CDR3 protein: CASRRGLAEEQYF

clone size: NA
V gene: TRBV19
D gene: TRBD1
J gene: TRBJ1-1
CDR3 DNA: TGTGCCAGTTTCCCCCATTCGGACAGGTATGGAACTGAAGCTTTCTTT
CDR3 protein: CASFPHSDRYGTEAFF

clone size: NA
V gene: TRBV3-1/TRBV3-2
D gene: TRBD1
J gene: TRBJ2-5
CDR3 DNA: TGTGCCAGCAGCCCAACGAGAGGGACAGGGGAGACCCAGTACTTC
CDR3 protein: CASSPTRGTGETQYF

clone size: NA
V gene: TRBV24-1
D gene: NA
J gene: TRBJ2-3
CDR3 DNA: TGTGCCACCAGTGAACCCAGCGGGAGCACAGATACGCAGTATTTT
CDR3 protein: CATSEPSGSTDTQYF

clone size: NA
V gene: TRBV19
D gene: NA
J gene: TRBJ2-3
CDR3 DNA: TGTGCCAGTAGTAGGAGGGCAGCGATCACAGATACGCAGTATTTT
CDR3 protein: CASSRRAAITDTQYF

clone size: NA
V gene: TRBV6-5
D gene: NA
J gene: TRBJ1-5
CDR3 DNA: TGTGCCAGCAGACATGACAGGAATCAGCCCCAGCATTTT
CDR3 protein: CASRHDRNQPQHF

clone size: once
V gene: TRBV6-1
D gene: NA
J gene: TRBJ1-5
CDR3 DNA: TGTGCCAGCAGAGAAAACCTACAGGGTCTCAATCAGCCCCAGCATTTT
CDR3 protein: CASRENLQGLNQPQHF

clone size: NA
V gene: TRBV6-5
D gene: NA
J gene: TRBJ1-1
CDR3 DNA: TGTGCCAGCAGTTACTCCAGGGTTTACACTGAAGCTTTCTTT
CDR3 protein: CASSYSRVYTEAFF

clone size: NA
V gene: TRBV30
D gene: TRBD1
J gene: TRBJ1-2
CDR3 DNA: TGTGCCTGGAGCCGGGACAGTCGGGGCTACACCTTC
CDR3 protein: CAWSRDSRGYTF

clone size: NA
V gene: TRBV7-6
D gene: NA
J gene: TRBJ2-4
CDR3 DNA: TGTGCCAGCAGCACCGGGCTCATTAGGGGCGGAACCAAAAACATTCAGTACTTC
CDR3 protein: CASSTGLIRGGTKNIQYF

clone size: few
V gene: TRBV7-8
D gene: NA
J gene: TRBJ2-7
CDR3 DNA: TGTGCCAGCAGCTTAAGGCGGACACCCTACGAGCAGTACTTC
CDR3 protein: CASSLRRTPYEQYF

clone size: NA
V gene: TRBV2
D gene: NA
J gene: TRBJ1-1
CDR3 DNA: TGTGCCAGCGTTAGGGAAAGGGGCCCTGAAGCTTTCTTT
CDR3 protein: CASVRERGPEAFF

clone size: NA
V gene: TRBV11-2
D gene: TRBD2
J gene: TRBJ2-1
CDR3 DNA: TGTGCCAGCAGCAAGAGGACTAGCGGGAGTAACAATGAGCAGTTCTTC
CDR3 protein: CASSKRTSGSNNEQFF

clone size: NA
V gene: TRBV30
D gene: NA
J gene: TRBJ2-7
CDR3 DNA: TGTGCCTGGGCCTTAGGGGGTGGTAGCGACGAGCAGTACTTC
CDR3 protein: CAWALGGGSDEQYF

clone size: NA
V gene: TRBV9
D gene: TRBD1
J gene: TRBJ2-1
CDR3 DNA: TGTGCCAGCAGCGTTCGACAGGGGGCGGCATACAATGAGCAGTTCTTC
CDR3 protein: CASSVRQGAAYNEQFF

clone size: few
V gene: TRBV28
D gene: NA
J gene: TRBJ1-4
CDR3 DNA: TGTGCCAGCAGGACCTCAACAGGGTCTAATGAAAAACTGTTTTTT
CDR3 protein: CASRTSTGSNEKLFF

clone size: NA
V gene: TRBV5-1
D gene: TRBD2
J gene: TRBJ2-7
CDR3 DNA: TGCGCCAGCAGCCTAACTAGCGGGAGTTACGAGCAGTACTTC
CDR3 protein: CASSLTSGSYEQYF

clone size: NA
V gene: TRBV28
D gene: NA
J gene: TRBJ1-2
CDR3 DNA: TGTGCCAGCAGCCGAGGGAACCAGAAAGTCGATGGCTACACCTTC
CDR3 protein: CASSRGNQKVDGYTF